This TCR beta chain emerged from a study of CD8 T cells in ankylosing spondylitis. TCRdb ran MiXCR on the 5' RACE reads and lists one entry per CDR3 protein. The sample records under 950,000 distinct CDR3 sequences, roughly 19% being singletons. The CDR3 has 15 residues. V shed 6 bases, J shed 3 bases, and the junction held 7 bases outside the gene matches. About this clonotype itself: The antigen is undetermined.

Study-wide results and limits: Earlier literature documents some of the motif variants in reactive arthritis synovial fluid and blood. Eight or nine highly homologous variants formed a TCR beta motif that appeared characteristic of ankylosing spondylitis blood. Reportedly, matched ankylosing spondylitis synovial fluid was significantly enriched for disease-linked clones.

The source is a male donor with ankylosing spondylitis. This chain links TRBV12-3 or TRBV12-4 with TRBJ2-3, with TRBD1 matching over 9 bases. The sample was blood, either unsorted or a sorted T cell fraction (not recorded which). Here the CDR3 DNA reads TGTGCCAGCAGCCTGGGACAGGGACTGACAGATACGCAGTATTTT. Amino acids: CASSLGQGLTDTQYF.